A selection of T cell receptor beta chains follows, all from one sample in a study of regulatory and conventional T cells in RAG deficiency. The method was immunoSEQ multiplex PCR; TCRdb's version includes in-frame clones alone and lacks a portion of them. The sample includes about 30,000 clones, 90% to 96% seen only once; the top ten take about 0.35%. This sample was shared with a second study, whose subject was regulatory T cells.

Sequenced sample: CD25- CD4+ T cells sorted from blood. These receptor sequences come from a human donor in good health. Each CDR3 is given with its conserved first and last residue. A D gene is named only where the DNA matches it firmly. Size is stated for part of the rows, as once, few or many counts, or as a class when the clone is expanded.

d_gene: -
j_gene: TRBJ1-3
abundance: few
v_gene: TRBV2
CDR3nt: TGTGCCAGCAGTGCGACAGGCGTCTCTGGAAACACCATATATTTT
CDR3aa: CASSATGVSGNTIYF

d_gene: TRBD1
j_gene: TRBJ1-1
abundance: -
v_gene: TRBV5-1
CDR3nt: TGCGCCAGCAGCTTACAGGGGATTGGGAAGACTGAAGCTTTCTTT
CDR3aa: CASSLQGIGKTEAFF

d_gene: -
j_gene: TRBJ2-4
abundance: -
v_gene: TRBV7-8
CDR3nt: TGTGCCAGCAGCTTAGAAGCCCAGGACAGATACAAAAACATTCAGTACTTC
CDR3aa: CASSLEAQDRYKNIQYF

d_gene: TRBD2
j_gene: TRBJ2-1
abundance: -
v_gene: TRBV2
CDR3nt: TGTGCCAGCAGGGCGACTAGCGGGGACTACAATGAGCAGTTCTTC
CDR3aa: CASRATSGDYNEQFF

d_gene: -
j_gene: TRBJ2-1
abundance: -
v_gene: TRBV19
CDR3nt: TGTGCCAGTAGTAAAGGGCAGGGGGGATACAATGAGCAGTTCTTC
CDR3aa: CASSKGQGGYNEQFF

d_gene: -
j_gene: TRBJ1-2
abundance: few
v_gene: TRBV10-3
CDR3nt: TGTGCCATCAGTGACACCGACATAGATGGCTACACCTTC
CDR3aa: CAISDTDIDGYTF

d_gene: TRBD2
j_gene: TRBJ2-1
abundance: -
v_gene: TRBV15
CDR3nt: TGTGCCACCAGCTTAGACCCCGGGACTAGCGGGAGCTCCTACAATGAGCAGTTCTTC
CDR3aa: CATSLDPGTSGSSYNEQFF

d_gene: TRBD2
j_gene: TRBJ2-3
abundance: -
v_gene: TRBV6-1
CDR3nt: TGTGCCAGCACGAGCGGGGGACGGACAGATACGCAGTATTTT
CDR3aa: CASTSGGRTDTQYF

d_gene: -
j_gene: TRBJ2-7
abundance: -
v_gene: TRBV5-5
CDR3nt: TGTGCCAGCAGCTTGGGCGTGGGACTGAACTACGAGCAGTACTTC
CDR3aa: CASSLGVGLNYEQYF

d_gene: TRBD1
j_gene: TRBJ1-2
abundance: -
v_gene: TRBV19
CDR3nt: TGTGCCAGTAGTATAGGCCCTCGGGGACCGCAGGGGGCAGGCGGCTACACCTTC
CDR3aa: CASSIGPRGPQGAGGYTF

d_gene: -
j_gene: TRBJ1-1
abundance: -
v_gene: TRBV14
CDR3nt: TGTGCCAGCAGCCAAGATAGTGGGGCTTTAGACACTGAAGCTTTCTTT
CDR3aa: CASSQDSGALDTEAFF

d_gene: -
j_gene: TRBJ1-2
abundance: -
v_gene: TRBV29-1
CDR3nt: TGCAGCGCCCGGGTGACGGGTAACTATGGCTACACCTTC
CDR3aa: CSARVTGNYGYTF

d_gene: -
j_gene: TRBJ1-6
abundance: -
v_gene: TRBV30
CDR3nt: TGTGCCTGGAGCTCGAGGGCTGGAGGTTATAATTCACCCCTCCACTTT
CDR3aa: CAWSSRAGGYNSPLHF

d_gene: TRBD2
j_gene: TRBJ2-7
abundance: -
v_gene: TRBV27
CDR3nt: TGTGCCAGCAGTTCATACGGAGAGCGGGGGGACTCCTACGAGCAGTACTTC
CDR3aa: CASSSYGERGDSYEQYF